This T cell receptor beta chain came from a study of blood T cell repertoires in COVID-19. Using immunoSEQ multiplex PCR, the repertoire was profiled, and TCRdb retains in-frame clones only, with some absent. The table records under 150,000 clones, around three quarters of them present only once. The sequenced material came from peripheral blood. This clonotype was obtained from a man at least 80 years old with acute or convalescent COVID-19.

DNA of the CDR3: TGTGCCAGCAGACAAACCGGGACTAGGAATACAGATACGCAGTATTTT. Residues: CASRQTGTRNTDTQYF. J is TRBJ2-3 and V is TRBV7-2, with 8 positions matching TRBD2. Losses at the gene ends were 6 bases for V and 3 bases for J; bases not matched to a gene: 11. Germline V gene data show CDR1 as SGHTA and CDR2 as FQGNSA. The CDR3 contains 16 residues.